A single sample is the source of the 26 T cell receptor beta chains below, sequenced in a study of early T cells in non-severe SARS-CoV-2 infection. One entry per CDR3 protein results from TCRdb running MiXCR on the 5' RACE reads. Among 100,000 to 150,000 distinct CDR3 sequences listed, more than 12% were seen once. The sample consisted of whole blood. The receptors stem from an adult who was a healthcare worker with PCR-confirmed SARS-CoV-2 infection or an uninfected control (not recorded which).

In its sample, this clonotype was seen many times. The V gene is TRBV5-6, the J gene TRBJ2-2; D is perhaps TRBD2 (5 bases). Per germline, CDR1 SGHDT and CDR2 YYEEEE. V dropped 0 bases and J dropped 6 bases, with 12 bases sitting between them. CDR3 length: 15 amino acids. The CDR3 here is CASSLVGSRPGELFF. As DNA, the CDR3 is TGTGCCAGCAGCTTGGTTGGGAGCCGCCCCGGGGAGCTGTTTTTT.

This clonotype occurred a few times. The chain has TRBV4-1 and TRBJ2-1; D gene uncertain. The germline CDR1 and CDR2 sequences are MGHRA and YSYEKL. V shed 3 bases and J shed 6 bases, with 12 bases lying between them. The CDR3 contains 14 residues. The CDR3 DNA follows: TGCGCCAGCAGCCACTGGACCCGGAGCAATGAGCAGTTCTTC. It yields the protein CASSHWTRSNEQFF.

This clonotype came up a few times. Here the CDR3 reads CSSSMGSYNEQFF. CDR3 sequence (DNA): TGCAGTTCATCAATGGGGTCCTACAATGAGCAGTTCTTC. J is TRBJ2-1 and V is TRBV20-1; D is undetermined. V was shortened by 8 bases and J by 1 base, with 12 bases between the two germline ends. Germline lookup yields CDR1 DFQATT and CDR2 SNEGSKA (reference sequence). The CDR3 has 13 residues.

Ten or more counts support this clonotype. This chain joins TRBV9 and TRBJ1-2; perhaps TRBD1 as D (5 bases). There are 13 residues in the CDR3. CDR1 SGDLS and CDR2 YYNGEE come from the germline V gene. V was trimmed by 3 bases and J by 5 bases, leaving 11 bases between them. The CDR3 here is CASSGLDSYGYTF. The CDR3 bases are TGTGCCAGCAGCGGCCTTGACAGTTATGGCTACACCTTC.

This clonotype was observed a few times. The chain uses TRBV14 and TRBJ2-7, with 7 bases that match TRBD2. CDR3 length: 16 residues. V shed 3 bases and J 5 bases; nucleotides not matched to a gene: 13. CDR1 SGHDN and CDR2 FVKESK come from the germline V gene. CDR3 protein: CASSHLKTSGADEQYF. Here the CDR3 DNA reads TGTGCCAGCAGCCATTTAAAGACCAGCGGGGCTGACGAGCAGTACTTC.

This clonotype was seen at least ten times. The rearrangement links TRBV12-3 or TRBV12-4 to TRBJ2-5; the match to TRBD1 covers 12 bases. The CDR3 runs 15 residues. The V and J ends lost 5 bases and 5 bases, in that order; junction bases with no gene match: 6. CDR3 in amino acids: CASSITGTGGETQYF. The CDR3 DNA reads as TGTGCCAGCAGTATCACCGGGACAGGGGGCGAGACCCAGTACTTC.

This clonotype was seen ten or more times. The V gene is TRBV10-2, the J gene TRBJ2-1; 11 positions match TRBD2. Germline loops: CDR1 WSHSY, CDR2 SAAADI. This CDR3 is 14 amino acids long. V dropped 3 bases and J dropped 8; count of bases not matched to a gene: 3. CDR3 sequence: CASSDLAGGDEQFF. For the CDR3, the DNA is TGCGCCAGCAGTGACCTAGCGGGGGGAGATGAGCAGTTCTTC.

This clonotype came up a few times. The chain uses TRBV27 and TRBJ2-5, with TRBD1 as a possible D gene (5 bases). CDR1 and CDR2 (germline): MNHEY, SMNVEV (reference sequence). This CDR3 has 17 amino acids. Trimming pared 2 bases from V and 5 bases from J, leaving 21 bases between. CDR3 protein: CASSLTKSRTRRETQYF. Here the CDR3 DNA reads TGTGCCAGCAGTTTAACTAAGAGCAGGACACGGCGGGAGACCCAGTACTTC.

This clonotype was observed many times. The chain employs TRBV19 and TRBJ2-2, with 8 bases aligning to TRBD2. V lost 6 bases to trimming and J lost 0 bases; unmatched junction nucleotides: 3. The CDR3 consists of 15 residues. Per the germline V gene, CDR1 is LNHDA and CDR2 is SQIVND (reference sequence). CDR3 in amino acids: CASSRGGANTGELFF. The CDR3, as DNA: TGTGCCAGTAGCCGGGGGGGCGCGAACACCGGGGAGCTGTTTTTT.

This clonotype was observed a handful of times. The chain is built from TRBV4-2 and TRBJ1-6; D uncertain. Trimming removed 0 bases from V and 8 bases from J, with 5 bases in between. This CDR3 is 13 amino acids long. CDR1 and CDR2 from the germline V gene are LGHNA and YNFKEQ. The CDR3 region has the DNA TGTGCCAGCAGCCAAGAGCAGGATTCACCCCTCCACTTT. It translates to CASSQEQDSPLHF.

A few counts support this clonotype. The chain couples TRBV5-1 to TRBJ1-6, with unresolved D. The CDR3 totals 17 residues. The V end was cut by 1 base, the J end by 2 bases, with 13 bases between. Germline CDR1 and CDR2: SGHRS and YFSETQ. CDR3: CASSLHPDVTYNSPLHF. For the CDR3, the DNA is TGCGCCAGCAGCTTGCATCCAGATGTTACCTATAATTCACCCCTCCACTTT.

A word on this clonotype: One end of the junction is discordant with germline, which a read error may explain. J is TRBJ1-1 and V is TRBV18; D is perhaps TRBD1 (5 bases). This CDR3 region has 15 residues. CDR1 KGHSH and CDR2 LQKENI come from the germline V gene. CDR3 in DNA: TGTGCCAGCTCACCGGGCGACGGACAATCACTGTTCTTAGTCTTT. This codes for CASSPGDGQSLFLVF.

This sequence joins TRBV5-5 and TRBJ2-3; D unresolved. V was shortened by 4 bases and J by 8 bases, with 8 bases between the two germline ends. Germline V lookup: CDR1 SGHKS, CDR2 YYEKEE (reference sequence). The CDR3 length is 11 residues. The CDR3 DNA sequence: TGTGCCAGCAGCACCGAGAGTACGCAGTATTTT. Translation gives CASSTESTQYF.

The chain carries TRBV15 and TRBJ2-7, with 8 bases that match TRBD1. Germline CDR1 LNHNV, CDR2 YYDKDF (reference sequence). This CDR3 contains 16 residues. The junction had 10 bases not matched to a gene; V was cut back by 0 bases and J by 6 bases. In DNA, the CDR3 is TGTGCCACCAGCAGAGATCGTGGACAGGGTTCTCTCGAGCAGTACTTC. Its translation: CATSRDRGQGSLEQYF.

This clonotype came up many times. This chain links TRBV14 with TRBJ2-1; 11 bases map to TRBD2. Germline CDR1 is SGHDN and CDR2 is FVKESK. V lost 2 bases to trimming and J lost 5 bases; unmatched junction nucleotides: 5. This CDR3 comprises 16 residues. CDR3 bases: TGTGCCAGCAGCCAACCACTAGCGGGGGACCACAATGAGCAGTTCTTC. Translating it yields CASSQPLAGDHNEQFF.

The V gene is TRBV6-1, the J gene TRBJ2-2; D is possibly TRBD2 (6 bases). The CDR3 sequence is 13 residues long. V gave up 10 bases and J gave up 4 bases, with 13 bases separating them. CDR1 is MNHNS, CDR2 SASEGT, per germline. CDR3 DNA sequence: TGTGCCACCGGGGGACTCATCACCGGGGAGCTGTTTTTT. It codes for CATGGLITGELFF.

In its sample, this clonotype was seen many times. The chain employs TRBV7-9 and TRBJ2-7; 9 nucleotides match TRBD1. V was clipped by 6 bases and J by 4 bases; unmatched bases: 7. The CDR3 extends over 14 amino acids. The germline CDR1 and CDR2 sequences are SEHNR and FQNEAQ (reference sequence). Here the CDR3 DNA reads TGTGCCAGCAGTCCCGGACAGGGGCCTTACGAGCAGTACTTC. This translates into CASSPGQGPYEQYF.

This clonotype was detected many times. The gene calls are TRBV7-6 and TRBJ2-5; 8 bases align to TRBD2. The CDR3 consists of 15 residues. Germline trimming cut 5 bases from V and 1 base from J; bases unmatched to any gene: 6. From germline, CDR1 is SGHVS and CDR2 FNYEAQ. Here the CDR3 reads CASSRPGGLQETQYF. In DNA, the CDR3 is TGTGCCAGCAGCCGTCCGGGGGGGCTCCAAGAGACCCAGTACTTC.

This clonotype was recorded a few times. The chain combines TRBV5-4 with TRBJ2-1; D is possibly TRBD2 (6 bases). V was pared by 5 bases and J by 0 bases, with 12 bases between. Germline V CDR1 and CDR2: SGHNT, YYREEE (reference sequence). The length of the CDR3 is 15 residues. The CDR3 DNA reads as TGTGCCAGCAGTCCGGGACTCTCCTCCTACAATGAGCAGTTCTTC. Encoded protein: CASSPGLSSYNEQFF.

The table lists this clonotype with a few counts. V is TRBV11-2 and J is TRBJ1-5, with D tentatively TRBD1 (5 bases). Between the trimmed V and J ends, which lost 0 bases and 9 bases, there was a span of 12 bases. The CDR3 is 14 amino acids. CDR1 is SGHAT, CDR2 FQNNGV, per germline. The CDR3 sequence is CASSLDDSVGPQHF. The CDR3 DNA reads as TGTGCCAGCAGCTTAGATGACAGCGTCGGGCCCCAGCATTTT. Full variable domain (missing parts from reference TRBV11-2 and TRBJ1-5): EAGVAQSPRYKIIEKRQSVAFWCNPISGHATLYWYQQILGQGPKLLIQFQNNGVVDDSQLPKDRFSAERLKGVDSTLKIQPAKLEDSAVYLCASSLDDSVGPQHFGDGTRLSIL.

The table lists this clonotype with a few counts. The CDR3 nucleotides are TGTGCCAGCAGCTCAGGACAGCAATTCTCCTACAATGAGCAGTTCTTC. Amino acid sequence: CASSSGQQFSYNEQFF. V usage is TRBV7-6 and J usage is TRBJ2-1; TRBD1 is a possible D gene (6 bases). The germline V and J ends were trimmed by 4 bases and 0 bases, with 13 bases remaining between them. Germline V CDR1 and CDR2: SGHVS, FNYEAQ. The CDR3 loop spans 16 amino acids.

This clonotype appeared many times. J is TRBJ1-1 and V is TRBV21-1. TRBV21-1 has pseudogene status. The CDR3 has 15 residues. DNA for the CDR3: TGTGCCAGCAGCAAAGGACCGATACGGAACACTGAAGCTTTCTTT. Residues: CASSKGPIRNTEAFF.

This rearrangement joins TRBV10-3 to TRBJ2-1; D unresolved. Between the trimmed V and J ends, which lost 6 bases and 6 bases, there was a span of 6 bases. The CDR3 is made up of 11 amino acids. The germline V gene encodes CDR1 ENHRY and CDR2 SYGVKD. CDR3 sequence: CAISQFNEQFF. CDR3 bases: TGTGCCATCAGCCAATTCAATGAGCAGTTCTTC.

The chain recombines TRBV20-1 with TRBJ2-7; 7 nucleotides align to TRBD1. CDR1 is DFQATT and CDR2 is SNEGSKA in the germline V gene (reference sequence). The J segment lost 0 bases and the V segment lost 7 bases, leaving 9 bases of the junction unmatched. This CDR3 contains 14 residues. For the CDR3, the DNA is TGCAGTGGGAAGACAGGGTCGAGCTCCTACGAGCAGTACTTC. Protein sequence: CSGKTGSSSYEQYF.

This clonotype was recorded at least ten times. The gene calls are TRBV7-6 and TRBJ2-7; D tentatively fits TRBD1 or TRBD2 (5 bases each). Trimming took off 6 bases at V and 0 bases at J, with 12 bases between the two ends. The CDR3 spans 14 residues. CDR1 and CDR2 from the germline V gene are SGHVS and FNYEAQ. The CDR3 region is CASSHRDGSYEQYF. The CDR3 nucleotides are TGTGCCAGCAGTCACCGGGACGGCTCCTACGAGCAGTACTTC.

This CDR3 is CAISVQGNYGYTF. The CDR3 DNA reads as TGTGCCATCAGTGTGCAGGGGAACTATGGCTACACCTTC. The chain couples TRBV10-3 to TRBJ1-2; possible D gene TRBD1, 6 bases. Trimming shortened V by 4 bases and J by 2 bases, and 8 bases separated the two germline ends. The CDR3 is made up of 13 amino acids. Germline lookup yields CDR1 ENHRY and CDR2 SYGVKD.